A single sample is the source of the 9 T cell receptor beta chains below, sequenced in a study of T-cell memory formation after mild COVID-19. TCRdb independently ran MiXCR on the 5' RACE reads; one entry per CDR3 protein. Of roughly 500,000 distinct CDR3 sequences in the sample, about a fifth were seen once. Input material: PBMCs or a T cell subset sorted from them (not recorded which). These receptors were taken from an adult woman who had mild COVID-19 (a few samples of this study predate the infection). Cell type and time point are not known.

This chain connects TRBV9 to TRBJ2-7, with 11 bases identical to TRBD1. V dropped 2 bases and J dropped 2; count of bases not matched to a gene: 3. Looked up from germline, CDR1 is SGDLS and CDR2 is YYNGEE. CDR3 length: 15 amino acids. For the CDR3, the DNA is TGTGCCAGCAGCGTGGGACAGGGGGGAACCTACGAGCAGTACTTC. Translation: CASSVGQGGTYEQYF.

The V gene is TRBV6-5, the J gene TRBJ2-7; D unresolved. This CDR3 has 14 amino acids. The V end was cut by 5 bases, the J end by 3 bases, with 14 bases between. CDR1 and CDR2 from the germline V gene are MNHEY and SVGAGI. The chain's CDR3 is CASSTLGRSYEQYF. The CDR3 bases are TGTGCCAGCAGTACCCTCGGCAGGAGCTACGAGCAGTACTTC.

The V call is TRBV7-8, the J call TRBJ1-5; D is perhaps TRBD1 (5 bases). V was trimmed by 8 bases and J by 6 bases, leaving 23 bases between them. Germline V gene data show CDR1 as SGHVS and CDR2 as FQNEAQ. The CDR3 runs 16 residues. CDR3 DNA: TGTGCCAGCGGAAAGGGACGCGCGGCCATGGGTCAGCCCCAGCATTTT. This codes for CASGKGRAAMGQPQHF.

This clonotype was counted at least ten times. The chain couples TRBV12-3 or TRBV12-4 to TRBJ2-3, with 8 nucleotides matching TRBD2. The CDR3 runs to 15 residues. V was pared by 6 bases and J by 0 bases, with 5 bases of the junction left unmatched. The CDR3 reads CASRTTSGSTDTQYF. CDR3 nucleotides: TGTGCCAGCAGGACCACTAGCGGCAGCACAGATACGCAGTATTTT.

The rearrangement joins TRBV20-1 to TRBJ1-1; 8 bases are shared with TRBD1. The CDR3 spans 13 residues. J was trimmed by 4 bases and V by 5 bases; bases with no gene match: 6. In germline, CDR1 is DFQATT, CDR2 SNEGSKA (reference sequence). As DNA, the CDR3 is TGCAGTGCTTCCGGACAGGGAACCACTGAAGCTTTCTTT. Protein sequence: CSASGQGTTEAFF.

The V gene is TRBV12-3 or TRBV12-4, the J gene TRBJ2-3; weak D call: TRBD2 (5 bases). V was cut by 3 bases and J by 5 bases, with 12 bases left in between. This CDR3 is 14 amino acids long. The CDR3 coding sequence is TGTGCCAGCAGTTTTAGGACTCAAAAAGATACGCAGTATTTT. It translates to CASSFRTQKDTQYF.

V gene TRBV12-3 or TRBV12-4 combines with J gene TRBJ2-6; TRBD2 matches 7 bases. The CDR3 runs 19 residues. Unmatched junction bases numbered 15, after V lost 7 bases and J lost 0 bases. The CDR3 DNA is TGTGCCAGCAACGCTCGTGGAACGGGGGGATTCTCTGGGGCCAACGTCCTGACTTTC. Encoded protein: CASNARGTGGFSGANVLTF.

This clonotype occurred a few times. The chain links TRBV12-3 or TRBV12-4 to TRBJ2-3; D may be TRBD2 (7 bases). The CDR3 extends over 17 amino acids. V lost 6 bases and J 1 base, leaving 20 bases between the germline ends. The CDR3 sequence is CASSPWLGGGGTDTQYF. CDR3 nucleotides: TGTGCCAGCAGCCCCTGGTTGGGAGGGGGGGGCACAGATACGCAGTATTTT.

The V and J genes are TRBV6-5 and TRBJ2-7, with D possibly being TRBD1 or TRBD2 (6 bases each). V gave up 2 bases and J gave up 2 bases, with 13 bases separating them. Germline V gene data show CDR1 as MNHEY and CDR2 as SVGAGI. The CDR3 length is 15 residues. CDR3 DNA sequence: TGTGCCAGCAGTTACCGTCTGAGGGGGGCCTACGAGCAGTACTTC. It specifies CASSYRLRGAYEQYF.